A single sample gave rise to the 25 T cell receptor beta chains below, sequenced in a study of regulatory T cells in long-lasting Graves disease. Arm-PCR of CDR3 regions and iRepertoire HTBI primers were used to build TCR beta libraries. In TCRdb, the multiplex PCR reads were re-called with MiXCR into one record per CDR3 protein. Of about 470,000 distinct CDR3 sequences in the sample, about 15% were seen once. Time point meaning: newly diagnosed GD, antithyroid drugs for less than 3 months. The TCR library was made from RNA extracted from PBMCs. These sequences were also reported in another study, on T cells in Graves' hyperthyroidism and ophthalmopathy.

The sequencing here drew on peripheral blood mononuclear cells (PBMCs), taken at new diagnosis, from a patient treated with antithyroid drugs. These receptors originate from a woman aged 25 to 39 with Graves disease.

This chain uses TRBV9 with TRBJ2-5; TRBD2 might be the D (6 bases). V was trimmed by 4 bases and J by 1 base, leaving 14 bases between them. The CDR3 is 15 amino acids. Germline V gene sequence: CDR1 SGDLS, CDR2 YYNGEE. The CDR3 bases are TGTGCCAGCAGCCCCCGGACTACCACCCAAGAGACCCAGTACTTC. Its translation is CASSPRTTTQETQYF.

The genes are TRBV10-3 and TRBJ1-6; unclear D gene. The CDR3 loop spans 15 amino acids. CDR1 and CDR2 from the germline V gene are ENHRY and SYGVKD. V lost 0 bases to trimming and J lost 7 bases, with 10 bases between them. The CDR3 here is CAISESVGSNSPLHF. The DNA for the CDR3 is TGTGCCATCAGTGAGTCGGTCGGTTCAAATTCACCCCTCCACTTT.

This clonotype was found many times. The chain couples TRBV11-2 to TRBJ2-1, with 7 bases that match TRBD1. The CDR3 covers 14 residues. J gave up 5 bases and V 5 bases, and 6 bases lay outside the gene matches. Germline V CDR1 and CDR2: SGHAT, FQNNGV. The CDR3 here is CASSPRQGDNEQFF. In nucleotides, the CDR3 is TGTGCCAGCAGCCCTAGACAGGGAGACAATGAGCAGTTCTTC.

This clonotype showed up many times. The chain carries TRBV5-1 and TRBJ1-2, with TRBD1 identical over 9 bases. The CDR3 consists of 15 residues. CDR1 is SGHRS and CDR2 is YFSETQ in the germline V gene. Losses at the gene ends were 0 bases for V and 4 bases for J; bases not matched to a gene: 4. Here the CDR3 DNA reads TGCGCCAGCAGCTTGGAACCGGGACAGGGCTATGGCTACACCTTC. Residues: CASSLEPGQGYGYTF.

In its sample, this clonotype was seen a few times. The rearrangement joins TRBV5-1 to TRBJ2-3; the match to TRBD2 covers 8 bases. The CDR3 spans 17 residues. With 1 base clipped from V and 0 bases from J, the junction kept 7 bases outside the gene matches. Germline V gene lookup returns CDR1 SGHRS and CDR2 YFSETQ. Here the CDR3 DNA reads TGCGCCAGCAGCTTGCTGGCGGGGGGCGACAGCACAGATACGCAGTATTTT. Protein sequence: CASSLLAGGDSTDTQYF.

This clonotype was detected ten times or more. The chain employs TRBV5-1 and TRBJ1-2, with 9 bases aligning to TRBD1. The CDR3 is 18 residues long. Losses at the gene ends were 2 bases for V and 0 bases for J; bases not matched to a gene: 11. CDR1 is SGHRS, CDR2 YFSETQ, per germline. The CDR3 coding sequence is TGCGCCAGCAGCTTTTCCCCGGGACAGGGAGCGTCTAACTATGGCTACACCTTC. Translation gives CASSFSPGQGASNYGYTF.

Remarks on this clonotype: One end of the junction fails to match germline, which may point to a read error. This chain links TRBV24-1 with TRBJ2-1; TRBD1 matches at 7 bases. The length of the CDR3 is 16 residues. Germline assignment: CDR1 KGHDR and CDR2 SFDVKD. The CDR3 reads CATSDPGQNTHNEQFF. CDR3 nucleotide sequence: TGTGCTACCAGTGACCCGGGACAGAACACCCACAATGAGCAGTTCTTC.

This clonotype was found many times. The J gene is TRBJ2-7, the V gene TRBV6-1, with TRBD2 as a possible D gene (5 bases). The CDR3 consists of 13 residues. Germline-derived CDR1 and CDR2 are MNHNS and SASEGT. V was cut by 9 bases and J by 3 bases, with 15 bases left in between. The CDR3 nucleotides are TGTGCCAGTAGCGTATCGGCCTACTACGAGCAGTACTTC. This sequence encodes CASSVSAYYEQYF.

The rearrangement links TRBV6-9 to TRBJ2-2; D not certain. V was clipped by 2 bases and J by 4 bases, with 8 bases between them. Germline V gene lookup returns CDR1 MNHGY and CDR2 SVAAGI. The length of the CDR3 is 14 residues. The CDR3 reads CASSYRSATGELFF. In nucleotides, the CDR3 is TGTGCCAGCAGTTATAGGTCGGCCACCGGGGAGCTGTTTTTT.

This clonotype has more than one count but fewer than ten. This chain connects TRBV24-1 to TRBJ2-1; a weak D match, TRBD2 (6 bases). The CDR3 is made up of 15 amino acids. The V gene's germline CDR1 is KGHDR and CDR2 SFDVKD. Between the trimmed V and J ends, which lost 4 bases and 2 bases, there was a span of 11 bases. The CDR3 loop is CATSDPRLAYNEQFF. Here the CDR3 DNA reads TGTGCCACCAGTGACCCAAGACTAGCCTACAATGAGCAGTTCTTC.

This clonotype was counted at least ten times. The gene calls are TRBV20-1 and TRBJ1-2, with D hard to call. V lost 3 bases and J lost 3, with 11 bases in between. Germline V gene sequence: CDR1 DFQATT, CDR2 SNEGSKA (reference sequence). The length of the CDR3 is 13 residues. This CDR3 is CSARWLGDYGYTF. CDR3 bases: TGCAGTGCTAGGTGGTTAGGCGACTATGGCTACACCTTC.

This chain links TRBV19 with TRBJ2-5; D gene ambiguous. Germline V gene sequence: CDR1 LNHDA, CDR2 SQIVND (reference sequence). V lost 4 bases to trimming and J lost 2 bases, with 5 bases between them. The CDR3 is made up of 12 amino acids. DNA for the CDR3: TGTGCCAGTAGTAACCTACAAGAGACCCAGTACTTC. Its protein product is CASSNLQETQYF.

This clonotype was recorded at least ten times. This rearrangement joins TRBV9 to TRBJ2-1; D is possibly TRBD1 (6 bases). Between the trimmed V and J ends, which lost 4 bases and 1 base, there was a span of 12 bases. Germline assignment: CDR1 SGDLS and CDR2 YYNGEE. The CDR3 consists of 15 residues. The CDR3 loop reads CASSQDRPSYNEQFF. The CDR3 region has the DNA TGTGCCAGCAGCCAAGACAGGCCGTCCTACAATGAGCAGTTCTTC.

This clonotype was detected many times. The chain's CDR3 is CASSGTSGSPDTQYF. DNA for the CDR3: TGCGCCAGCTCCGGGACTAGCGGGAGCCCAGATACGCAGTATTTT. This chain uses TRBV5-1 with TRBJ2-3, with TRBD2 identical over 14 bases. CDR1 is SGHRS and CDR2 is YFSETQ in the germline V gene. This CDR3 region has 15 residues. J gave up 4 bases and V 7 bases, and 5 bases lay outside the gene matches.

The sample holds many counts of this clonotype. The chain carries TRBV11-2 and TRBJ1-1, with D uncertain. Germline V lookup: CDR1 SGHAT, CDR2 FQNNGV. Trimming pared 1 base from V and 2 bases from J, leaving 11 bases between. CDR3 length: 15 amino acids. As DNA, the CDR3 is TGTGCCAGCAGCTTAGTTTTAAGGGTAAACACTGAAGCTTTCTTT. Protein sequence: CASSLVLRVNTEAFF.

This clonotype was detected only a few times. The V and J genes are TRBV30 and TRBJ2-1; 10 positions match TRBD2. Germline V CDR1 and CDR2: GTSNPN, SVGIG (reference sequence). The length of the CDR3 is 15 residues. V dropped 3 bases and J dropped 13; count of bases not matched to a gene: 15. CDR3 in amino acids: CAWRILAGAAGPQFF. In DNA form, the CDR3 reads TGTGCCTGGAGAATTCTAGCGGGAGCTGCGGGGCCCCAGTTCTTC.

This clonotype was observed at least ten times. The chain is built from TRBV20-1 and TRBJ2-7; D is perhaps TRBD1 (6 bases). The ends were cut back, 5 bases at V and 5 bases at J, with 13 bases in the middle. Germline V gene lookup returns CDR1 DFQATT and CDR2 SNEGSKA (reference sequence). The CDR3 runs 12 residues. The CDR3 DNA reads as TGCAGTGCTTTACAGGGTTCCCACGAGCAGTACTTC. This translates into CSALQGSHEQYF.

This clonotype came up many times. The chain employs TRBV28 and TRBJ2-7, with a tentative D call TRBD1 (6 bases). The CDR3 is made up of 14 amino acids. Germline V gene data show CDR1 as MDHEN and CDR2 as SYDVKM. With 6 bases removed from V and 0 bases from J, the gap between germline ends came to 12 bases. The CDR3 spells CASSFEGDSYEQYF. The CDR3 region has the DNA TGTGCCAGCAGCTTTGAGGGGGACTCCTACGAGCAGTACTTC.

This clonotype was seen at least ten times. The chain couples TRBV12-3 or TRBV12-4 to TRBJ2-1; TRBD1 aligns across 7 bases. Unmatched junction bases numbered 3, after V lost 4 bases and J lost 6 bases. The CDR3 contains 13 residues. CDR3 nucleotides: TGTGCCAGCAGTTCGACAGGGCCCAATGAGCAGTTCTTC. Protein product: CASSSTGPNEQFF.

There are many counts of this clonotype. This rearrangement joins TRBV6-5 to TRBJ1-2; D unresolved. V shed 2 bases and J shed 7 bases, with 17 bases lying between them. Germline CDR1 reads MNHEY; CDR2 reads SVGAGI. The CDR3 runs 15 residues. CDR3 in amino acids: CASSYEAAVYSGYTF. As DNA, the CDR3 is TGTGCCAGCAGTTACGAGGCAGCGGTCTATTCTGGCTACACCTTC.

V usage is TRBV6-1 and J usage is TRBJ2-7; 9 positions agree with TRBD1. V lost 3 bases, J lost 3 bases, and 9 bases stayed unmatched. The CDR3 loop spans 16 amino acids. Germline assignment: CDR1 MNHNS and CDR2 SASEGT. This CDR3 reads CASSEWAGQGGYEQYF. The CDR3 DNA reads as TGTGCCAGCAGTGAGTGGGCGGGACAGGGCGGCTACGAGCAGTACTTC.

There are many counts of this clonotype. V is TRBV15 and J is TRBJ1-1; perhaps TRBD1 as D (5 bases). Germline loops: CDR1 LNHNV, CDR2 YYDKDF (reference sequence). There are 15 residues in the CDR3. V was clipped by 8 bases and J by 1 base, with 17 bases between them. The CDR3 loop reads CATGNPGGGNTEAFF. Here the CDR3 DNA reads TGTGCCACCGGGAACCCGGGGGGTGGGAACACTGAAGCTTTCTTT.

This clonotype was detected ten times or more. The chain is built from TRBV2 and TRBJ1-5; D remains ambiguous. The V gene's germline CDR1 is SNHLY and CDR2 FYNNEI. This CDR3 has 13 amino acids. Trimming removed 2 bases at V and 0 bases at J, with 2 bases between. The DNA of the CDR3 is TGTGCCAGCAGTGAATATAGCAATCAGCCCCAGCATTTT. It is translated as CASSEYSNQPQHF.

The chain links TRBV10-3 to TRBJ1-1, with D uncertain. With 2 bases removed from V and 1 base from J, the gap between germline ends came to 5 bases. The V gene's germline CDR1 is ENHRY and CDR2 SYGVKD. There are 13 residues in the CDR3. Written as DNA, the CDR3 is TGTGCCATCAGTGAGGGCGGGAACACTGAAGCTTTCTTT. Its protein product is CAISEGGNTEAFF.

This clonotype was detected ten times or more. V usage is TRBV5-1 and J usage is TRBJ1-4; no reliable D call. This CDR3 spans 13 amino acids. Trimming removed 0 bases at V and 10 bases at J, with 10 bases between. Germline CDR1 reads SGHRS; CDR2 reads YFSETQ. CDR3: CASSLAESGKLFF. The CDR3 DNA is TGCGCCAGCAGCTTGGCCGAGAGCGGAAAACTGTTTTTT.